The table lists the clone carrying this TCR beta chain with a few counts. Antigen: not known. The data belong to a study of shared clonotypes between healthy human individuals. Study conclusions and caveats: Clonotypes shared by all four sorted-subset donors had higher generation probabilities than non-shared clonotypes. Apart from blood, nothing was sampled; tissue repertoires likely differ.

Terminally differentiated effector memory CD45RA+ cells were excluded by CCR7 positive selection of CD45RO-negative cells. Profiled with immunoSEQ multiplex PCR; TCRdb holds only in-frame clones, not every one. The sample has around 2,100,000 clones, about 95% seen once; the top ten hold approximately 1.2%. Germline V gene data show CDR1 as PRHDT and CDR2 as FYEKMQ (reference sequence). V was trimmed by 1 base and J by 6 bases, leaving 7 bases between them. This CDR3 has 13 residues. This chain connects TRBV13 to TRBJ1-3; D unclear. The clonotype originates from a man aged 18 to 35 in good health. The sample comprised naive CD8+ T cells sorted from blood. The CDR3 spells CASSLAEENTIYF. CDR3 nucleotide sequence: TGTGCCAGCAGCTTAGCTGAGGAAAACACCATATATTTT.